These 9 T cell receptor beta chains were all obtained from the same sample, sequenced in a study of cytomegalovirus exposure and HLA in healthy donors (dated by TCRdb to about 2017). To prepare the library, the immunoSEQ multiplex PCR assay was applied. A mixture of 60 forward primers for TCR Vbeta segments and 13 reverse primers for TCR Jbeta segments was used in the multiplex PCR. Not all clones reach the TCRdb copy of this immuneACCESS table, which keeps in-frame sequences only. Checked studies attribute under half of the gap to unresolved V genes and leave the rest unexplained. The sample includes approximately 160,000 clones, with 76% observed a single time. The ten largest clones represent less than 0.9% of the sample. The sample comprised PBMCs. The origin of the receptors is a female donor in good health and CMV-seronegative.

The gene calls are TRBV7-9 and TRBJ2-1; 14 bases are a match to TRBD2. The V segment lost 2 bases and the J segment 9 bases; nucleotides outside the gene matches: 9. Germline CDR1 reads SEHNR; CDR2 reads FQNEAQ (reference sequence). The CDR3 covers 17 residues. The CDR3 DNA is TGTGCCAGCAGCTTACCGTCGACTAGCGGGAGGGTTCTTGAGCAGTTCTTC. Encoded protein: CASSLPSTSGRVLEQFF.

The rearrangement links TRBV7-2 to TRBJ2-7; no reliable D call. The CDR3 length is 12 residues. CDR1 and CDR2 from the germline V gene are SGHTA and FQGNSA. Trimming removed 5 bases from V and 1 base from J, with 6 bases in between. Here the CDR3 DNA reads TGTGCCAGCAGCCTCTTTTCCTACGAGCAGTACTTC. Protein: CASSLFSYEQYF.

The CDR3 coding sequence is TGTGCCAGCAGCTTGGCTAGTTCTCAGTGGACCCAGTACTTC. This codes for CASSLASSQWTQYF. The chain employs TRBV5-4 and TRBJ2-5; D ambiguous. Trimming shortened V by 0 bases and J by 7 bases, and 13 bases separated the two germline ends. Germline loops: CDR1 SGHNT, CDR2 YYREEE (reference sequence). The CDR3 totals 14 residues.

The chain uses TRBV7-9 and TRBJ1-3, with D unclear. The ends were cut back, 1 base at V and 2 bases at J, with 3 bases in the middle. The CDR3 spans 13 residues. The germline gives CDR1 SEHNR, CDR2 FQNEAQ (reference sequence). The chain's CDR3 is CASSLVAGNTIYF. The CDR3 coding sequence is TGTGCCAGCAGCTTAGTCGCTGGAAACACCATATATTTT.

For the CDR3, the DNA is TGTGCCAGCAGTGAAGTCTGGAGGGCTAGCAATCAGCCCCAGCATTTT. Residues: CASSEVWRASNQPQHF. The chain recombines TRBV6-1 with TRBJ1-5; D is unclear. Trimming took off 1 base at V and 0 bases at J, with 10 bases between the two ends. This CDR3 is 16 amino acids long. CDR1 MNHNS and CDR2 SASEGT come from the germline V gene.

This clone was picked up one time. This chain's CDR3 is CASSLAGGGPLSTDTQYF. The CDR3 DNA reads as TGTGCCAGCAGCTTGGCCGGCGGGGGGCCGTTATCCACAGATACGCAGTATTTT. The V and J genes are TRBV5-6 and TRBJ2-3; 8 bases map to TRBD2. The CDR3 has 18 amino acids. Germline CDR1 SGHDT, CDR2 YYEEEE. Unmatched junction bases numbered 11, after V lost 0 bases and J lost 2 bases.

This clone was recorded once. The V gene is TRBV5-4, the J gene TRBJ1-1; D ambiguous. The CDR3 is 13 amino acids. V dropped 7 bases and J dropped 1 base, with 11 bases sitting between them. Germline loops: CDR1 SGHNT, CDR2 YYREEE (reference sequence). CDR3 region: CASLLNQNTEAFF. As DNA, the CDR3 is TGTGCCAGCCTACTAAACCAGAACACTGAAGCTTTCTTT.

The chain employs TRBV4-1 and TRBJ2-1; D is possibly TRBD2 (5 bases). The CDR3 sequence is 12 residues long. Per germline, CDR1 MGHRA and CDR2 YSYEKL. Trimming removed 0 bases at V and 15 bases at J, with 12 bases between. The CDR3 sequence is CASSQDGQRRFF. Written as DNA, the CDR3 is TGCGCCAGCAGCCAAGATGGCCAGCGGCGGTTCTTC.

The rearrangement joins TRBV9 to TRBJ1-2, with TRBD1 matching 8 bases. CDR1 SGDLS and CDR2 YYNGEE come from the germline V gene. J was trimmed by 4 bases and V by 3 bases; bases with no gene match: 8. The CDR3 runs 15 residues. Written as DNA, the CDR3 is TGTGCCAGCAGCGCCCGACAGGGGATCTCCTATGGCTACACCTTC. Its protein product is CASSARQGISYGYTF.